This T cell receptor beta chain originates from a study of patients and donors after allogeneic stem cell transplantation. This clonotype was detected a few times. This CDR3 is built from 12 residues. Germline V gene sequence: CDR1 MGHDK, CDR2 SYGVNS. V lost 5 bases, J lost 9 bases, and 11 bases lay in between. TCRdb re-called the RT-PCR reads through MiXCR, storing one row per CDR3 protein. The sample consists of some 960,000 distinct CDR3 sequences, 15% to 20% of them appearing once. This clonotype originated in a human donor who was either an allogeneic HSCT recipient or a stem cell or donor lymphocyte infusion donor (not recorded which). It is not recorded whose cells these are; they may come from a transplant donor. Specimen: blood, either unsorted or a sorted T cell fraction (not recorded which). V gene TRBV25-1 combines with J gene TRBJ2-1; either TRBD1 or TRBD2 may supply D (5 bases each). As DNA, the CDR3 is TGTGCCAGCAGTCGGGACCACCGTGAGCAGTTCTTC. Its protein is CASSRDHREQFF.